One sample yielded the 15 T cell receptor beta chains listed below, sequenced in a study of beta chain features in type 1 diabetes. Since all of the isolated RNA was reverse transcribed, expressed TCRB transcripts were what got sequenced. Clones were read by immunoSEQ multiplex PCR, and TCRdb kept only the in-frame ones, dropping some. The table includes fewer than 550,000 clones, approximately 10% detected once. Sequencing was performed on naive CD4+ T cells from blood. These receptors all come from a woman between 18 and 29 years old in good health.

This clone was observed a few times. J is TRBJ1-2 and V is TRBV5-4; D is possibly TRBD1 (6 bases). The V end lost 4 bases, the J end lost 6 bases, and 10 bases lay between the germline ends. There are 12 residues in the CDR3. CDR1 and CDR2 from the germline V gene are SGHNT and YYREEE (reference sequence). The CDR3 loop reads CASSNREDGYTF. The DNA for the CDR3 is TGTGCCAGCAGCAACAGGGAGGATGGCTACACCTTC. Supplemented by reference TRBV5-4 and TRBJ1-2, the full variable domain reads ETGVTQSPTHLIKTRGQQVTLRCSSQSGHNTVSWYQQALGQGPQFIFQYYREEENGRGNFPPRFSGLQFPNYSSELNVNALELDDSALYLCASSNREDGYTFGSGTRLTVV.

This clone was seen a single time. The chain links TRBV4-2 to TRBJ1-2; D gene ambiguous. CDR1 and CDR2 from the germline V gene are LGHNA and YNFKEQ. This CDR3 has 16 amino acids. V gave up 1 base and J gave up 4 bases, with 16 bases separating them. The CDR3 protein is CASSQGGLGESYGYTF. CDR3 DNA sequence: TGTGCCAGCAGCCAAGGGGGTCTGGGCGAGAGCTATGGCTACACCTTC.

V and J are TRBV10-3 and TRBJ2-5; D remains unclear. The CDR3 sequence is 13 residues long. Trimming removed 8 bases at V and 5 bases at J, with 15 bases between. CDR1 ENHRY and CDR2 SYGVKD come from the germline V gene. Here the CDR3 DNA reads TGTGCCATCGGTGGTGGGGTTGGCGAGACCCAGTACTTC. Translating it yields CAIGGGVGETQYF.

The CDR3 spells CASRPQQGARNQPQHF. The CDR3 region has the DNA TGTGCCAGTAGACCCCAACAGGGTGCAAGGAATCAGCCCCAGCATTTT. The J gene is TRBJ1-5, the V gene TRBV19, with D possibly being TRBD1 (6 bases). The CDR3 is made up of 16 amino acids. Germline assignment: CDR1 LNHDA and CDR2 SQIVND (reference sequence). Trimming shortened V by 6 bases and J by 4 bases, and 19 bases separated the two germline ends. Full variable domain (rest looked up from reference TRBV19 and TRBJ1-5): DGGITQSPKYLFRKEGQNVTLSCEQNLNHDAMYWYRQDPGQGLRLIYYSQIVNDFQKGDIAEGYSVSREKKESFPLTVTSAQKNPTAFYLCASRPQQGARNQPQHFGDGTRLSIL.

This chain connects TRBV7-8 to TRBJ2-3, with TRBD2 matching 8 bases. J lost 3 bases, V lost 4 bases, and 18 bases had no gene match. The CDR3 is 19 amino acids. Germline CDR1 and CDR2: SGHVS and FQNEAQ. CDR3 region: CASSSIARGESGGTDTQYF. CDR3 in DNA: TGTGCCAGCAGCTCGATAGCCCGCGGGGAAAGCGGGGGAACAGATACGCAGTATTTT.

The gene calls are TRBV2 and TRBJ2-3; D gene ambiguous. Per germline, CDR1 SNHLY and CDR2 FYNNEI. This CDR3 is built from 13 residues. V was pared by 7 bases and J by 0 bases, with 8 bases between. CDR3 loop: CASNLESTDTQYF. DNA of the CDR3: TGTGCCAGCAACTTAGAAAGCACAGATACGCAGTATTTT.

This clone was observed a few times. The CDR3 here is CASSVGQATYNEQFF. The CDR3 region has the DNA TGTGCCAGCAGCGTTGGGCAGGCAACCTACAATGAGCAGTTCTTC. The J gene is TRBJ2-1, the V gene TRBV9, with D uncertain. The CDR3 contains 15 residues. V gave up 2 bases and J gave up 2 bases, with 11 bases separating them. Looked up from germline, CDR1 is SGDLS and CDR2 is YYNGEE.

This clone was seen a few times. This sequence joins TRBV7-8 and TRBJ2-3, with 7 bases that match TRBD2. CDR3 length equals 17 residues. Germline trimming cut 8 bases from V and 2 bases from J; bases unmatched to any gene: 16. CDR1 SGHVS and CDR2 FQNEAQ come from the germline V gene. The CDR3 here is CASDLGLLARVTDTQYF. In nucleotides, the CDR3 is TGTGCCAGCGACCTCGGCCTACTAGCGCGGGTCACAGATACGCAGTATTTT. The whole variable domain, filled in from reference TRBV7-8 and TRBJ2-3, reads GAGVSQSPRYKVAKRGQDVALRCDPISGHVSLFWYQQALGQGPEFLTYFQNEAQLDKSGLPSDRFFAERPEGSVSTLKIQRTQQEDSAVYLCASDLGLLARVTDTQYFGPGTRLTVL.

V and J are TRBV7-2 and TRBJ1-2, with D possibly matching TRBD1 (5 bases). The CDR3 length is 14 residues. The V end was cut by 7 bases, the J end by 6 bases, with 18 bases between. Germline-derived CDR1 and CDR2 are SGHTA and FQGNSA. CDR3 in DNA: TGTGCCAGCACCCTATTGGCAGGGAGGAATGGCTACACCTTC. Protein sequence: CASTLLAGRNGYTF.

The chain recombines TRBV29-1 with TRBJ2-3, with 10 positions matching TRBD2. This CDR3 has 16 amino acids. V was clipped by 6 bases and J by 0 bases; unmatched bases: 9. Looked up from germline, CDR1 is SQVTM and CDR2 is ANQGSEA. The CDR3 loop reads CSVPPLLAGSTDTQYF. CDR3 in DNA: TGCAGCGTCCCACCCCTACTAGCGGGAAGCACAGATACGCAGTATTTT.

With regard to this clone: The germline gene is not matched at one end of the junction; a read error may be the cause. V usage is TRBV29-1 and J usage is TRBJ1-3; possibly TRBD1 for D (6 bases). The CDR3 spans 13 residues. Germline V gives CDR1 SQVTM, CDR2 ANQGSEA. The CDR3 nucleotides are TGCAGCGTCGGACAGCTCTCTGGAAGCACCATATATTTT. Protein product: CSVGQLSGSTIYF.

The chain combines TRBV25-1 with TRBJ2-7; 7 bases align to TRBD1. The CDR3 extends over 15 amino acids. From germline, CDR1 is MGHDK and CDR2 SYGVNS. The junction had 8 bases not matched to a gene; V was cut back by 4 bases and J by 2 bases. CDR3 sequence reads: CASSAIGQAAYEQYF. The CDR3 DNA follows: TGTGCCAGCAGTGCCATTGGACAGGCTGCCTACGAGCAGTACTTC.

The chain employs TRBV30 and TRBJ1-1, with D uncertain. Germline V lookup: CDR1 GTSNPN, CDR2 SVGIG (reference sequence). The V end was cut by 5 bases, the J end by 0 bases, with 4 bases between. This CDR3 comprises 11 residues. CDR3: CAWDVNTEAFF. In DNA, the CDR3 is TGTGCCTGGGACGTGAACACTGAAGCTTTCTTT.

V and J are TRBV19 and TRBJ2-5; D ambiguous. Germline lookup yields CDR1 LNHDA and CDR2 SQIVND (reference sequence). Trimming removed 3 bases at V and 3 bases at J, with 5 bases between. The CDR3 has 12 residues. The CDR3 region has the DNA TGTGCCAGTAGTATTTCCGAAGAGACCCAGTACTTC. It translates to CASSISEETQYF. The full variable domain, completed using reference TRBV19 and TRBJ2-5, is DGGITQSPKYLFRKEGQNVTLSCEQNLNHDAMYWYRQDPGQGLRLIYYSQIVNDFQKGDIAEGYSVSREKKESFPLTVTSAQKNPTAFYLCASSISEETQYFGPGTRLLVL.

The gene calls are TRBV7-3 and TRBJ2-3; D is unresolved. V dropped 3 bases and J dropped 5 bases, with 9 bases sitting between them. The germline V gene encodes CDR1 SGHTA and CDR2 FQGTGA. This CDR3 has 13 residues. CDR3 in DNA: TGTGCCAGCAGCTTCCTGGAAAGAGATACGCAGTATTTT. It codes for CASSFLERDTQYF.